The 15 T cell receptor beta chains presented below share a single source sample, sequenced in a study of T cell repertoires in cytomegalovirus infection. TCRdb processed the reads anew with MiXCR; each CDR3 protein has one entry. The sample includes around 230,000 distinct CDR3 sequences, roughly 6.5% seen only once; the top ten take around 6.5%. Sequencing used PBMCs. These receptors were collected from a human donor in good health (CMV status not recorded). Some clones in this sample may be carry-over from other donors' samples.

This clonotype was seen many times. The rearrangement uses TRBV7-3 and TRBJ2-3, with D tentatively TRBD1 or TRBD2 (5 bases each). The V and J ends lost 5 bases and 1 base respectively, with 13 bases between them. The CDR3 runs to 15 residues. Germline assignment: CDR1 SGHTA and CDR2 FQGTGA. This chain's CDR3 is CASSPGRTGTDTQYF. DNA of the CDR3: TGTGCCAGCAGCCCGGGACGAACGGGCACAGATACGCAGTATTTT.

This chain joins TRBV20-1 and TRBJ2-3; D possibly corresponds to TRBD2 (7 bases). The V end lost 3 bases, the J end lost 2 bases, and 15 bases lay between the germline ends. CDR1 and CDR2 from the germline V gene are DFQATT and SNEGSKA (reference sequence). The length of the CDR3 is 15 residues. CDR3 in DNA: TGCAGTGCTAGCCAAGGCGGGGGCTTCACAGATACGCAGTATTTT. Translating it yields CSASQGGGFTDTQYF.

This clonotype was counted many times. The CDR3 DNA sequence: TGTTGGAGGGCGGCTAACTATGGCTACACCTTC. Translation: CWRAANYGYTF. The chain employs TRBV12-5 and TRBJ1-2; no clear D. Germline CDR1 reads LGHNT; CDR2 reads FRNRAP. The CDR3 loop spans 11 amino acids.

The rearrangement joins TRBV7-4 to TRBJ2-2; 7 positions match TRBD1. The V segment lost 5 bases and the J segment 0 bases; nucleotides outside the gene matches: 3. Germline lookup yields CDR1 SGHVT and CDR2 SQSDAQ. This CDR3 comprises 15 residues. The CDR3 DNA sequence: TGTGCCAGCAGCGACAGGGCTTCGAACACCGGGGAGCTGTTTTTT. Protein product: CASSDRASNTGELFF.

This clonotype was seen many times. The chain has TRBV7-2 and TRBJ2-5; 12 nucleotides align to TRBD2. From germline, CDR1 is SGHTA and CDR2 FQGNSA. V was clipped by 1 base and J by 5 bases; unmatched bases: 11. The CDR3 is 18 residues long. The CDR3 DNA sequence: TGTGCCAGCAGCTTAGTTGGGACTAGCGGGTCGGGAGGCGAGACCCAGTACTTC. Translation gives CASSLVGTSGSGGETQYF.

V usage is TRBV7-9 and J usage is TRBJ1-1; 7 bases fit TRBD1. In germline, CDR1 is SEHNR, CDR2 FQNEAQ (reference sequence). After removal of 7 bases from V and 4 bases from J, the junction contained 3 bases not matched to a gene. The CDR3 extends over 12 amino acids. CDR3 bases: TGTGCCAGCAACCAGGGGGGCACTGAAGCTTTCTTT. Amino acids: CASNQGGTEAFF.

The chain joins TRBV29-1 to TRBJ2-4; no clear D gene. CDR1 SQVTM and CDR2 ANQGSEA come from the germline V gene. V shed 2 bases and J shed 1 base, with 12 bases lying between them. This CDR3 is built from 15 residues. The CDR3 spells CSVETREGAKNIQYF. CDR3 nucleotides: TGCAGCGTTGAAACTCGCGAAGGTGCCAAAAACATTCAGTACTTC.

This clonotype was detected many times. The chain is built from TRBV7-2 and TRBJ2-1; no firm D call. Deletions cut 6 bases from V and 4 bases from J, with 10 bases between. The CDR3 contains 13 residues. Germline lookup yields CDR1 SGHTA and CDR2 FQGNSA. This CDR3 reads CASRVGLYNEQFF. Here the CDR3 DNA reads TGTGCCAGCAGGGTGGGCTTGTACAATGAGCAGTTCTTC.

The chain carries TRBV29-1 and TRBJ2-6; unclear D gene. V was pared by 3 bases and J by 4 bases, with 7 bases between. Germline-derived CDR1 and CDR2 are SQVTM and ANQGSEA. The CDR3 spans 13 residues. The CDR3: CSVEVAGANVLTF. The DNA of the CDR3 is TGCAGCGTTGAGGTTGCCGGGGCCAACGTCCTGACTTTC.

This clonotype occurred a few times. The J gene is TRBJ2-3, the V gene TRBV6-5; D is unresolved. V was cut by 10 bases and J by 6 bases, with 14 bases left in between. Germline V lookup: CDR1 MNHEY, CDR2 SVGAGI. CDR3 length: 12 residues. The CDR3 DNA follows: TGTGCCACCCCGAGCCGGCTTGATACGCAGTATTTT. This encodes CATPSRLDTQYF.

The chain joins TRBV5-1 to TRBJ2-2; TRBD1 is a possible D gene (6 bases). CDR1 SGHRS and CDR2 YFSETQ come from the germline V gene. CDR3 size: 16 residues. V lost 4 bases and J lost 2, with 15 bases in between. The CDR3 loop reads CASSLGLGGNTGELFF. CDR3 bases: TGCGCCAGCAGCCTGGGGCTAGGGGGTAACACCGGGGAGCTGTTTTTT.

This clonotype was seen ten or more times. This chain links TRBV11-2 with TRBJ1-1; D gene uncertain. V was shortened by 5 bases and J by 2 bases, with 18 bases between the two germline ends. Per the germline V gene, CDR1 is SGHAT and CDR2 is FQNNGV. This CDR3 has 16 amino acids. The CDR3 bases are TGTGCCAGCAGCCCTACCGCCGGGGTAGATAACACTGAAGCTTTCTTT. It yields the protein CASSPTAGVDNTEAFF.

A word on this clonotype: One end of the junction is discordant with germline, which a read error may explain. The J gene is TRBJ1-5, the V gene TRBV7-8, with D possibly being TRBD1 (5 bases). CDR1 is SGHVS, CDR2 FQNEAQ, per germline. The CDR3 runs to 16 residues. CDR3 nucleotide sequence: TGTGCCAGTAGCTCAGCGATAGGGACCCGGGGTCAGCCCCAGCATTTT. Its translation: CASSSAIGTRGQPQHF.

This clonotype was detected ten times or more. This sequence joins TRBV7-2 and TRBJ1-1; D gene uncertain. V was shortened by 3 bases and J by 5 bases, with 7 bases between the two germline ends. The CDR3 spans 12 residues. Per the germline V gene, CDR1 is SGHTA and CDR2 is FQGNSA. The CDR3 is CASSFLGTEAFF. CDR3 in DNA: TGTGCCAGCAGCTTCCTTGGGACTGAAGCTTTCTTT.

V gene TRBV20-1 combines with J gene TRBJ2-3, with a weak D call TRBD2 (6 bases). Per the germline V gene, CDR1 is DFQATT and CDR2 is SNEGSKA (reference sequence). Deletions cut 0 bases from V and 5 bases from J, with 12 bases between. CDR3 length equals 14 residues. CDR3 nucleotide sequence: TGCAGTGCTAGAGATATTCAGGGAGGAGATACGCAGTATTTT. It encodes CSARDIQGGDTQYF.